This record concerns one T cell receptor (beta chain) sequence. Its antigen is currently unknown. The V end was cut by 4 bases, the J end by 0 bases, with 13 bases between. The length of the CDR3 is 15 residues. In germline, CDR1 is SQVTM, CDR2 ANQGSEA. Repertoires were generated with immunoSEQ multiplex PCR, while TCRdb's copy carries only in-frame clones and drops some. The repertoire holds approximately 80,000 clones, with roughly 80% as singletons. The entry originates in a study of PD-1 blockade in mismatch repair-deficient tumors. Study-level findings and limits: Rapid post-treatment expansion, then contraction, generally preceding radiologic response, marked tumor-resident clones.

Sequences were derived from peripheral blood, sampled 44 weeks after starting pembrolizumab. This clonotype originated in an adult with mismatch repair-deficient cancer. The chain couples TRBV29-1 to TRBJ1-3; D perhaps matches TRBD1 (5 bases). In DNA form, the CDR3 reads TGCAGCGTTGGGGGCCGAGGATCCTCTGGAAACACCATATATTTT. Its protein is CSVGGRGSSGNTIYF.